Listed below are T cell receptor beta chains from one sample, sequenced in a study of cytomegalovirus exposure and HLA in healthy donors. Generated by immunoSEQ multiplex PCR, the TCRdb table keeps only in-frame clones and is missing some. The sample carries some 200,000 clones, 80% to 85% recorded once. Material for sequencing was PBMCs. The receptor set was obtained from a woman between 45 and 65 years old in good health and CMV-seropositive. CDR3s include the opening cysteine and the closing phenylalanine or tryptophan. The order of the fields is V gene, D gene, J gene, CDR3 DNA, CDR3 protein. D genes are given only for firm matches.

v_gene: TRBV15
d_gene: TRBD2
j_gene: TRBJ2-2
CDR3nt: TGTGCCACCAGCAGTGGAGCGGGGGTCGTCACCGGGGAGCTGTTTTTT
CDR3aa: CATSSGAGVVTGELFF

v_gene: TRBV5-1
d_gene: -
j_gene: TRBJ2-3
CDR3nt: TGCGCCAGCAGTTATTCGCGGGCCGGCACAGATACGCAGTATTTT
CDR3aa: CASSYSRAGTDTQYF

v_gene: TRBV11-2
d_gene: -
j_gene: TRBJ2-5
CDR3nt: TGTGCCAGCAGCCAACCCACCCGAAATCGGGAGACCCAGTACTTC
CDR3aa: CASSQPTRNRETQYF

v_gene: TRBV6-6
d_gene: -
j_gene: TRBJ2-5
CDR3nt: TGTGCCAGCAGTTACTCCCCCAGCCAAGAGACCCAGTACTTC
CDR3aa: CASSYSPSQETQYF

v_gene: TRBV28
d_gene: TRBD1
j_gene: TRBJ1-6
CDR3nt: TGTGCCAGCAGTTTAGGGGACAGAGATAATTCACCCCTCCACTTT
CDR3aa: CASSLGDRDNSPLHF

v_gene: TRBV28
d_gene: TRBD1
j_gene: TRBJ1-5
CDR3nt: TGTGCCAGCAGCCCCCACCTACAGGGACAGGGTTATGGACAGCCCCAGCATTTT
CDR3aa: CASSPHLQGQGYGQPQHF

v_gene: TRBV27
d_gene: TRBD2
j_gene: TRBJ2-7
CDR3nt: TGTGCCAGCAGCCCGGTGGGGAGGGGTAGCGGCTATAGCTCCTACGAGCAGTACTTC
CDR3aa: CASSPVGRGSGYSSYEQYF

v_gene: TRBV19
d_gene: TRBD1
j_gene: TRBJ1-4
CDR3nt: TGTGCCAGTACCCTCTCGACAGGGTCTAATGAAAAACTGTTTTTT
CDR3aa: CASTLSTGSNEKLFF

v_gene: TRBV5-1
d_gene: -
j_gene: TRBJ2-3
CDR3nt: TGCGCCAGCCGCGGCGGCCCCATCACAGATACGCAGTATTTT
CDR3aa: CASRGGPITDTQYF

v_gene: TRBV5-1
d_gene: -
j_gene: TRBJ1-1
CDR3nt: TGCGCCAGCAGGCGGCAGGGTGCGGACACTGAAGCTTTCTTT
CDR3aa: CASRRQGADTEAFF

v_gene: TRBV7-8
d_gene: -
j_gene: TRBJ2-2
CDR3nt: TGTGCCAGCAGCTTAGGGGCCACCTACACCGGGGAGCTGTTTTTT
CDR3aa: CASSLGATYTGELFF

v_gene: TRBV11-2
d_gene: -
j_gene: TRBJ1-1
CDR3nt: TGTGCCAGCAGCTTAGATTTCAACAAGAACACTGAAGCTTTCTTT
CDR3aa: CASSLDFNKNTEAFF

v_gene: TRBV10-3
d_gene: -
j_gene: TRBJ1-1
CDR3nt: TGTGCCATCTTAAAGTCTGAGGACACTGAAGCTTTCTTT
CDR3aa: CAILKSEDTEAFF